These 20 T cell receptor beta chains were all obtained from the same sample, sequenced in a study of blood T cell repertoires in COVID-19. This table comes from immunoSEQ multiplex PCR, and its TCRdb copy is limited to in-frame clones, with some not included. The data contain tens of thousands of clones, 75% to 95% of them singletons. Sequencing was done on a sample of peripheral blood. The receptors come from a human donor with active COVID-19. The donor label of this sample is uncertain.

V and J are TRBV2 and TRBJ2-7; TRBD1 might be the D (6 bases). CDR1 and CDR2 (germline): SNHLY, FYNNEI. V lost 8 bases and J lost 5, with 13 bases in between. This CDR3 has 12 residues. CDR3 loop: CASGQGSDEQYF. For the CDR3, the DNA is TGTGCCAGCGGGCAGGGGTCCGACGAGCAGTACTTC.

The V call is TRBV5-1, the J call TRBJ2-3; the match to TRBD2 covers 16 bases. V lost 3 bases and J lost 4; bases outside the gene matches: 8. The germline gives CDR1 SGHRS, CDR2 YFSETQ. The CDR3 extends over 18 amino acids. CDR3 nucleotide sequence: TGCGCCAGCAGCTCCTCCGGGACTAGCGGGAGGGCGCCAGATACGCAGTATTTT. It codes for CASSSSGTSGRAPDTQYF.

The J gene is TRBJ2-4, the V gene TRBV3-1 (or the pseudogene TRBV3-2); 7 nucleotides agree with TRBD2. Germline V CDR1 and CDR2: LGHDT, YNNKEL (reference sequence). CDR3 length: 18 amino acids. V gave up 1 base and J gave up 7 bases; unmatched junction bases: 16. The CDR3 region has the DNA TGTGCCAGCAGCCAAGTACGAACTACGCGGGAGCTGAGGAACATTCAGTACTTC. Translating it yields CASSQVRTTRELRNIQYF.

The chain has TRBV28 and TRBJ2-7; 8 bases are shared with TRBD2. Unmatched junction bases numbered 6, after V lost 5 bases and J lost 3 bases. Per germline, CDR1 MDHEN and CDR2 SYDVKM. The CDR3 has 14 amino acids. CDR3 sequence reads: CASSRGGRIYEQYF. As DNA, the CDR3 is TGTGCCAGCAGTAGAGGCGGGAGGATCTACGAGCAGTACTTC.

The V and J genes are TRBV4-2 and TRBJ1-2; D unclear. This CDR3 region has 15 residues. Trimming took 0 bases from V and 6 from J, leaving 14 bases between them. The germline V gene has CDR1 LGHNA and CDR2 YNFKEQ. DNA of the CDR3: TGTGCCAGCAGCCAAGATTTATCGCGTAATAATGGCTACACCTTC. This encodes CASSQDLSRNNGYTF.

V usage is TRBV7-2 and J usage is TRBJ2-3; 9 nucleotides agree with TRBD1. Germline CDR1 is SGHTA and CDR2 is FQGNSA. This CDR3 is 13 amino acids long. Trimming took 9 bases from V and 2 from J; bases not matched to a gene: 3. The CDR3 spells CASRTGDTDTQYF. As DNA, the CDR3 is TGTGCCAGTCGGACAGGGGACACAGATACGCAGTATTTT.

This chain joins TRBV5-6 and TRBJ2-1; 8 bases line up with TRBD1. Germline V gene data show CDR1 as SGHDT and CDR2 as YYEEEE. Trimming cost V 4 bases and J 4 bases; bases outside gene matches: 7. CDR3 length: 15 amino acids. The CDR3 bases are TGTGCCAGCAGCGCCGGGACAGGAAGTTACAATGAGCAGTTCTTC. Its translation is CASSAGTGSYNEQFF.

This chain links TRBV7-2 with TRBJ2-1; D remains unclear. The CDR3 spans 15 residues. Germline V gene data show CDR1 as SGHTA and CDR2 as FQGNSA. Between the trimmed V and J ends, which lost 1 base and 2 bases, there was a span of 9 bases. The CDR3 nucleotides read TGTGCCAGCAGCTTAGGGGCCCCTGCCTACAATGAGCAGTTCTTC. As protein: CASSLGAPAYNEQFF.

The V call is TRBV5-1, the J call TRBJ2-5; D gene unclear. The CDR3 spans 14 residues. V was clipped by 3 bases and J by 1 base, with 10 bases between them. Germline lookup yields CDR1 SGHRS and CDR2 YFSETQ. CDR3: CASSSGVVQETQYF. In DNA form, the CDR3 reads TGCGCCAGCAGCTCCGGTGTGGTCCAAGAGACCCAGTACTTC.

The V and J genes are TRBV21-1 and TRBJ2-5; the table assigns TRBD1, which was not confirmed against the DNA. TRBV21-1 is a pseudogene locus. The length of the CDR3 is 15 residues. CDR3 region: CASNIERDSQETQYF. CDR3 in DNA: TGTGCCAGCAACATAGAAAGGGACAGCCAAGAGACCCAGTACTTC.

The chain is built from TRBV12-3 or TRBV12-4 and TRBJ2-2; D unclear. V lost 7 bases and J 6 bases, leaving 9 bases between the germline ends. CDR3 length: 12 amino acids. Here the CDR3 DNA reads TGTGCCAGCATATATATTTCCGGGGAGCTGTTTTTT. Encoded protein: CASIYISGELFF.

The rearrangement links TRBV6-5 to TRBJ2-1; 10 nucleotides line up with TRBD2. This CDR3 spans 15 amino acids. Germline assignment: CDR1 MNHEY and CDR2 SVGAGI. V shed 5 bases, J shed 7 bases, and the junction held 8 bases outside the gene matches. CDR3 amino acids: CASSPTWTSGNEQFF. In DNA form, the CDR3 reads TGTGCCAGCAGTCCAACATGGACTAGCGGAAATGAGCAGTTCTTC.

The V gene is TRBV24-1, the J gene TRBJ2-1; maybe TRBD1 (6 bases). Trimming pared 3 bases from V and 10 bases from J, leaving 18 bases between. Germline CDR1 reads KGHDR; CDR2 reads SFDVKD. The CDR3 runs 15 residues. The CDR3 DNA follows: TGTGCCACCAGTGATCACTACCAACAGGGACGGGAGCAGTTCTTC. Translation gives CATSDHYQQGREQFF.

The chain has TRBV10-3 and TRBJ2-7, with D possibly being TRBD1 (5 bases). This CDR3 comprises 13 residues. Trimming removed 4 bases at V and 7 bases at J, with 14 bases between. The germline V gene encodes CDR1 ENHRY and CDR2 SYGVKD. CDR3 loop: CAISAGRVREQYF. The CDR3 DNA follows: TGTGCCATCAGTGCTGGCAGGGTGAGGGAGCAGTACTTC.

This clone was picked up one time. The J gene is TRBJ2-5, the V gene TRBV7-2; TRBD2 matches 16 bases. CDR1 SGHTA and CDR2 FQGNSA come from the germline V gene. V dropped 5 bases and J dropped 5; count of bases not matched to a gene: 5. The CDR3 totals 16 residues. This CDR3 reads CASSKPGLAGGETQYF. The CDR3 DNA reads as TGTGCCAGCAGCAAACCGGGACTAGCGGGAGGGGAGACCCAGTACTTC.

The V gene is TRBV6-2 or TRBV6-3, the J gene TRBJ2-5; 9 bases agree with TRBD2. V shed 5 bases, J shed 0 bases, and the junction held 7 bases outside the gene matches. In germline, CDR1 is MNHEY, CDR2 SVGEGT. This CDR3 has 16 amino acids. For the CDR3, the DNA is TGTGCCAGCAGTCAGCGTCTAGCGGGGTACCAAGAGACCCAGTACTTC. This gives the protein CASSQRLAGYQETQYF.

There are a few counts of this clone. This chain uses TRBV11-3 with TRBJ1-4, with 8 positions matching TRBD1. The germline V gene encodes CDR1 SGHNT and CDR2 YENEEA. V was clipped by 4 bases and J by 5 bases; unmatched bases: 3. This CDR3 is built from 14 residues. Written as DNA, the CDR3 is TGTGCCAGCAGCTCGACAGGGGAGAATGAAAAACTGTTTTTT. Residues: CASSSTGENEKLFF.

This clone came up once. The chain carries TRBV19 and TRBJ2-7, with D perhaps TRBD2 (5 bases). CDR1 LNHDA and CDR2 SQIVND come from the germline V gene (reference sequence). CDR3 size: 14 residues. V lost 5 bases and J 1 base, leaving 12 bases between the germline ends. CDR3 region: CASSQPGYSYEQYF. CDR3 nucleotide sequence: TGTGCCAGTAGTCAGCCGGGATATTCCTACGAGCAGTACTTC.

CDR3 DNA sequence: TGCAGTGCTAGTTTCGTGAGCTCCTACGAGCAGTACTTC. Its translation is CSASFVSSYEQYF. This sequence joins TRBV20-1 and TRBJ2-7, with unresolved D. The CDR3 extends over 13 amino acids. V lost 3 bases to trimming and J lost 0 bases, with 9 bases between them. Per the germline V gene, CDR1 is DFQATT and CDR2 is SNEGSKA (reference sequence).

The chain is built from TRBV7-6 and TRBJ2-1; 12 positions agree with TRBD2. Germline V gene sequence: CDR1 SGHVS, CDR2 FNYEAQ. The CDR3 spans 18 residues. With V trimmed by 4 bases and J by 0 bases, 7 bases remained unmatched. The CDR3 is CASSSLPTSGGSYNEQFF. CDR3 DNA: TGTGCCAGCAGCTCCCTCCCGACTAGCGGGGGCTCCTACAATGAGCAGTTCTTC.